Sequencing of this T cell receptor beta chain was carried out in a study of T cell responses to AZD1222 COVID-19 vaccine. Study-level findings and limits: When two AZD1222 doses had been given, Spike-specific TCR breadth and depth rose.

A note on this clone: Its antigen remains unidentified.

The method was immunoSEQ multiplex PCR; TCRdb's version includes in-frame clones alone and lacks a portion of them. Among around 120,000 clones listed, roughly 91% were seen once. Trimming stripped 6 bases from V and 8 bases from J, with 17 bases between. The CDR3 totals 13 residues. CDR1 SGHDT and CDR2 YYEEEE come from the germline V gene. This clonotype was obtained from an adult who received the AZD1222 COVID-19 vaccine. The chain has TRBV5-6 and TRBJ1-2; tentatively, D is TRBD1 (5 bases). The sample here was peripheral blood, taken 28 days after the second AZD1222 dose. The CDR3: CASMEPGRGGYTF. In nucleotides, the CDR3 is TGTGCCAGCATGGAGCCGGGGCGCGGGGGCTACACCTTC. The full variable domain, its missing parts supplied by reference TRBV5-6 and TRBJ1-2, is DAGVTQSPTHLIKTRGQQVTLRCSPKSGHDTVSWYQQALGQGPQFIFQYYEEEERQRGNFPDRFSGHQFPNYSSELNVNALLLGDSALYLCASMEPGRGGYTFGSGTRLTVV.